The sequence of this T cell receptor (beta chain) was determined in a study of T cell responses to AZD1222 COVID-19 vaccine. Study-wide results and caveats: Reports indicate that nearly half of spike-specific TCRs are directed at unmutated variant regions.

Sequencing was performed with immunoSEQ multiplex PCR; in TCRdb, only in-frame clones are kept and a portion is missing. The data contain 200,000 or so clones, about 94% of them singletons. Comment on this clone: The antigen is unknown.

There are 17 residues in the CDR3. Per germline, CDR1 MNHEY and CDR2 SMNVEV (reference sequence). V lost 7 bases, J lost 1 base, and 20 bases lay in between. This clonotype was sampled from an adult in good health. The V and J genes are TRBV27 and TRBJ2-1; D tentatively fits TRBD1 or TRBD2 (6 bases each). The sequencing used peripheral blood, collected on day 0 of AZD1222 vaccination. CDR3 sequence (DNA): TGTGCCAGCACCCCTCCCGGAGGGGGAGTATCCTACAATGAGCAGTTCTTC. Its protein is CASTPPGGGVSYNEQFF.